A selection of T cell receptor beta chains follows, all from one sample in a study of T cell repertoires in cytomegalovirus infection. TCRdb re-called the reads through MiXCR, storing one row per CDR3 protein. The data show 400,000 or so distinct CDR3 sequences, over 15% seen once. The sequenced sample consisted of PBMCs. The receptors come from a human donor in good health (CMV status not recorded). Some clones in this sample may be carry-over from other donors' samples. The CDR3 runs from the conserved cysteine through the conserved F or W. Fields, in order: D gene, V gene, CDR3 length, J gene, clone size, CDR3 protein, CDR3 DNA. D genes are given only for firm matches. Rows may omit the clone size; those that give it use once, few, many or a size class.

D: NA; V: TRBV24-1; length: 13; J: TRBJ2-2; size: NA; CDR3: CASPSMNTGELFF; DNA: TGTGCCAGCCCGTCTATGAACACCGGGGAGCTGTTTTTT
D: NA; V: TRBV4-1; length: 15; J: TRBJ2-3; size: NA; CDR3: CASSPRGSTTDTQYF; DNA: TGCGCCAGCAGCCCCCGGGGCTCCACCACAGATACGCAGTATTTT
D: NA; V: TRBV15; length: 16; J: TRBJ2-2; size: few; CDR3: CATSRRGASLGGELFF; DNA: TGTGCCACCAGTCGTCGTGGCGCAAGCCTAGGCGGGGAGCTGTTTTTT
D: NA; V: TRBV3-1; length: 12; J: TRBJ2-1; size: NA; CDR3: CASSRGGDEQFF; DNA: TGTGCCAGCAGCCGAGGGGGGGATGAGCAGTTCTTC
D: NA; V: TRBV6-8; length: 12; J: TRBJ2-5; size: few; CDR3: CASTTGGGTQYF; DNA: TGTGCCAGCACTACAGGAGGGGGGACCCAGTACTTC
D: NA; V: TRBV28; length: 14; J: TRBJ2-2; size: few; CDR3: CASRRDLNTGELFF; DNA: TGTGCCAGCAGGCGGGACCTGAACACCGGGGAGCTGTTTTTT
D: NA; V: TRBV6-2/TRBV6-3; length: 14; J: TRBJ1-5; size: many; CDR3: CASSLSQGRQPQHF; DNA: TGTGCCAGCAGCCTTTCACAGGGACGTCAGCCCCAGCATTTT
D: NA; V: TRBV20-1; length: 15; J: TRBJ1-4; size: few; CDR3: CSARDGGAANEKLFF; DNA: TGCAGTGCTCGAGACGGTGGGGCGGCTAATGAAAAACTGTTTTTT
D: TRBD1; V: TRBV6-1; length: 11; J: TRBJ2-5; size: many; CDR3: CASSEGTGMYF; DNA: TGTGCCAGCAGTGAAGGGACAGGGATGTACTTC
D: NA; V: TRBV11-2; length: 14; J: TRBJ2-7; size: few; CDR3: CASSLDGAVYEQYF; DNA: TGTGCCAGCAGCTTAGATGGGGCAGTCTACGAGCAGTACTTC
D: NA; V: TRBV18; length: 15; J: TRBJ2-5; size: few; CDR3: CASSPQGTPSGDQYF; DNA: TGTGCCAGCTCACCACAAGGGACACCGTCGGGGGACCAGTACTTC
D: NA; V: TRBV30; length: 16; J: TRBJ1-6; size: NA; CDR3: CAWSEYWSSYNSPLHF; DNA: TGTGCCTGGAGCGAATACTGGAGCTCCTATAATTCACCCCTCCACTTT
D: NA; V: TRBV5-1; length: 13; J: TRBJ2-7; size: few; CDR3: CASSEAVLYEQYF; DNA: TGCGCCAGCAGCGAGGCAGTGCTGTACGAGCAGTACTTC
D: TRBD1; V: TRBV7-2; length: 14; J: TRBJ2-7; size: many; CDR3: CASSQQGAAYEQYF; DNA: TGTGCCAGCAGCCAACAGGGGGCAGCCTACGAGCAGTACTTC
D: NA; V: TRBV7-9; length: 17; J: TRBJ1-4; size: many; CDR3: CASSSFAGSATNEKLFF; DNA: TGTGCCAGCAGCTCCTTCGCCGGGTCTGCAACTAATGAAAAACTGTTTTTT
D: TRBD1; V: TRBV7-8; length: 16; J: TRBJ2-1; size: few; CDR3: CASSWVGQGPYNEQFF; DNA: TGTGCCAGCAGCTGGGTGGGACAGGGCCCCTACAATGAGCAGTTCTTC
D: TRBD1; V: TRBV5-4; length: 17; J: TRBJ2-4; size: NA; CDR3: CASSRVGQGSAKNIQYF; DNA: TGTGCCAGCAGCCGGGTCGGACAGGGATCAGCCAAAAACATTCAGTACTTC
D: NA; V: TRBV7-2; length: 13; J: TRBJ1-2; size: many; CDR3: CASSSRVNYGYTF; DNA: TGTGCCAGCAGCTCCAGGGTAAACTATGGCTACACCTTC
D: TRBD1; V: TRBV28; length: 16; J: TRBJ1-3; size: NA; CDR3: CASRPPGQPRGNTIYF; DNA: TGTGCCAGCAGGCCCCCGGGACAGCCAAGGGGAAACACCATATATTTT
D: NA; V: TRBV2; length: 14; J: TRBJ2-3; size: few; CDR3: CASSEEGSTDTQYF; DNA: TGTGCCAGCAGTGAAGAGGGGAGCACAGATACGCAGTATTTT
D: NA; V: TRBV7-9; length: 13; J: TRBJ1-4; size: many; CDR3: CASSLTGREKLFF; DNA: TGTGCCAGCAGCTTAACCGGTCGGGAAAAACTGTTTTTT
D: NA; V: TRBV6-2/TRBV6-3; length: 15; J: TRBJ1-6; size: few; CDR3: CASMTAGTKDPPLHF; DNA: TGTGCCAGCATGACCGCCGGGACAAAGGATCCACCCCTCCACTTT